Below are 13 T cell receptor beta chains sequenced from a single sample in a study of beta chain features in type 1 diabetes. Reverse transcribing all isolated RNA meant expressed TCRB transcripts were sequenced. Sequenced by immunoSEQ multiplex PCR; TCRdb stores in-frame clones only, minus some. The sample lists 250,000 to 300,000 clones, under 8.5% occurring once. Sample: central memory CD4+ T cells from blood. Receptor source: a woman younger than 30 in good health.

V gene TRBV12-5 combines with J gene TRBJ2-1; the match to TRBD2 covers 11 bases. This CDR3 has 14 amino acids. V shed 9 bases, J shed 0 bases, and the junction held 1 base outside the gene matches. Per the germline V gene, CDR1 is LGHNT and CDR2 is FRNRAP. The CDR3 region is CASTSGSSYNEQFF. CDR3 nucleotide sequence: TGTGCTAGCACTAGCGGGAGCTCCTACAATGAGCAGTTCTTC.

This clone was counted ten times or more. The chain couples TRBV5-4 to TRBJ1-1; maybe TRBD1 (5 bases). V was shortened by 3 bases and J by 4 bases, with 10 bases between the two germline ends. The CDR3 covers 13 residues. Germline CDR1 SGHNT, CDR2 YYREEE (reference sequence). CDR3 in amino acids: CASSSAGSTEAFF. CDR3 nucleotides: TGTGCCAGCAGCTCGGCAGGGAGCACTGAAGCTTTCTTT.

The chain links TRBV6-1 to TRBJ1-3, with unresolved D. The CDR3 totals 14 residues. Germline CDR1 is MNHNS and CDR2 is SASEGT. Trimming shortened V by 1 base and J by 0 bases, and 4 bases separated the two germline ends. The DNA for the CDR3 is TGTGCCAGCAGTGAAGGGGGCTCTGGAAACACCATATATTTT. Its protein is CASSEGGSGNTIYF.

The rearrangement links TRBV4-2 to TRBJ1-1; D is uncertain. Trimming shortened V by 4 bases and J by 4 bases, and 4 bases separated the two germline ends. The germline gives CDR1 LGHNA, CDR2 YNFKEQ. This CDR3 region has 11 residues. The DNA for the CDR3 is TGTGCCAGCAGCCGGGGCACTGAAGCTTTCTTT. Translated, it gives CASSRGTEAFF.

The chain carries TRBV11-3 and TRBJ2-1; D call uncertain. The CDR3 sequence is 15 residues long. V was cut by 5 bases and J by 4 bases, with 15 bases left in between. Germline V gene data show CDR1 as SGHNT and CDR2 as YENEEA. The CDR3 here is CASSPRLISYNEQFF. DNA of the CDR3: TGTGCCAGCAGCCCCCGTCTGATCTCATACAATGAGCAGTTCTTC.

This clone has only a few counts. The CDR3: CASSPDQGETQYF. The CDR3 nucleotides are TGTGCCAGCAGCCCTGACCAGGGAGAGACCCAGTACTTC. The gene calls are TRBV7-3 and TRBJ2-5, with D possibly being TRBD1 (5 bases). Between the trimmed V and J ends, which lost 5 bases and 4 bases, there was a span of 11 bases. This CDR3 contains 13 residues. Per germline, CDR1 SGHTA and CDR2 FQGTGA.

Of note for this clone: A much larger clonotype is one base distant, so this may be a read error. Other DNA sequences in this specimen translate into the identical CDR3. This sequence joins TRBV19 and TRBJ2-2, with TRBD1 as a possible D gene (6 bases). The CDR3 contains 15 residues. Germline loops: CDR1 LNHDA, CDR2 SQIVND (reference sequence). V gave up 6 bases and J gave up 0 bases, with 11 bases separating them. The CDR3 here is CASRAGQTNTGELFF. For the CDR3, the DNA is TGTGCCAGTAGGGCTGGACAGACGAACACCGGGGAGCTGTTTTTT.

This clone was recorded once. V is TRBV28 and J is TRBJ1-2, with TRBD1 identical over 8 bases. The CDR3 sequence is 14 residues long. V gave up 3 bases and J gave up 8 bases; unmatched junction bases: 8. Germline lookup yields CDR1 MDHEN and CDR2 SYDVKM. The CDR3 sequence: CASSLSPDRAGYTF. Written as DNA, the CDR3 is TGTGCCAGCAGTTTGTCCCCGGACAGGGCGGGCTACACCTTC.

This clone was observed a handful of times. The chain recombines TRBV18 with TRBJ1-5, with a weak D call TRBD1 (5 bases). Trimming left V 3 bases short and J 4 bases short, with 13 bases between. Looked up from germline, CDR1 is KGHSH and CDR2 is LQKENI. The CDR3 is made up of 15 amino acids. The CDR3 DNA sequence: TGTGCCAGCTCACCGTTTAGACAGCCAAATCAGCCCCAGCATTTT. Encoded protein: CASSPFRQPNQPQHF.

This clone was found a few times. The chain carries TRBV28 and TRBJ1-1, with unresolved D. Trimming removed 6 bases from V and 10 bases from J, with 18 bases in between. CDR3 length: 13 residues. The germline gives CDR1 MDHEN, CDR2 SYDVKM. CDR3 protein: CASSSSPPLGAFF. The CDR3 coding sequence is TGTGCCAGCAGCTCATCACCACCTCTCGGAGCTTTCTTT.

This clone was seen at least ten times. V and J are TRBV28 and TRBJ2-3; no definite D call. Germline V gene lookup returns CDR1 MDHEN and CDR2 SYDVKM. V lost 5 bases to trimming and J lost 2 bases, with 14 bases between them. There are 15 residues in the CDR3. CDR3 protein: CASSDVRRSTDTQYF. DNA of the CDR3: TGTGCCAGCAGTGACGTTCGTCGCTCCACAGATACGCAGTATTTT.

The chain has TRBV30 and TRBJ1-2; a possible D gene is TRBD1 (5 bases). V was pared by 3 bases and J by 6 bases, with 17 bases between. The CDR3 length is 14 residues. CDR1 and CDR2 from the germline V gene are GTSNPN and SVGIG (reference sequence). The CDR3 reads CAWSTTGGDHGYTF. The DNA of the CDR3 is TGTGCCTGGAGCACGACGGGAGGGGACCATGGCTACACCTTC.

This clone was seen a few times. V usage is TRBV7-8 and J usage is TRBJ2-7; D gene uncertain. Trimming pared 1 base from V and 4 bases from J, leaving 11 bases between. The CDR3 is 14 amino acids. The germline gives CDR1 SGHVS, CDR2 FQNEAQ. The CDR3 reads CASSLEQARYEQYF. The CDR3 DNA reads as TGTGCCAGCAGCTTAGAGCAGGCCCGGTACGAGCAGTACTTC.